One and the same sample provided the 13 T cell receptor beta chains below, sequenced in a study of OX40 agonist ivuxolimab in advanced cancers. Using immunoSEQ multiplex PCR, the repertoire was profiled, and TCRdb retains in-frame clones only, with some absent. The repertoire holds around 65,000 clones, approximately 90% seen once, with roughly 12% in the top ten. This specimen consisted of CD4+ or CD8+ T cells sorted from blood, obtained in a trial of the OX40 agonist ivuxolimab. The receptors here all came from an adult with an advanced solid tumor such as melanoma, head and neck, liver or kidney cancer.

The chain recombines TRBV6-5 with TRBJ2-1; 7 bases fit TRBD1. Germline CDR1 and CDR2: MNHEY and SVGAGI. Trimming removed 4 bases from V and 5 bases from J; junction bases left unmatched: 11. The CDR3 loop spans 16 amino acids. The CDR3 bases are TGTGCCAGCAGTTTACGACCGGGACAGCCAGACAATGAGCAGTTCTTC. This codes for CASSLRPGQPDNEQFF.

V is TRBV19 and J is TRBJ1-5; D remains ambiguous. Per germline, CDR1 LNHDA and CDR2 SQIVND (reference sequence). The CDR3 spans 17 residues. The germline V and J ends were trimmed by 2 bases and 0 bases, with 14 bases remaining between them. DNA for the CDR3: TGTGCCAGTAGTATACTCGGCCCGGATTATAGCAATCAGCCCCAGCATTTT. Encoded protein: CASSILGPDYSNQPQHF. Full variable domain (remainder filled in from reference TRBV19 and TRBJ1-5): DGGITQSPKYLFRKEGQNVTLSCEQNLNHDAMYWYRQDPGQGLRLIYYSQIVNDFQKGDIAEGYSVSREKKESFPLTVTSAQKNPTAFYLCASSILGPDYSNQPQHFGDGTRLSIL.

This chain uses TRBV5-7 with TRBJ1-2; TRBD1 might be the D (5 bases). TRBV5-7 is designated an ORF whose function remains uncertain. The CDR3 spans 14 residues. V lost 3 bases, J lost 1 base, and 10 bases lay in between. This CDR3 reads CASSSRDLNYGYTF. Written as DNA, the CDR3 is TGTGCCAGCAGCTCCCGGGACCTTAACTATGGCTACACCTTC.

The chain carries TRBV9 and TRBJ2-1; D tentatively reads TRBD1 or TRBD2 (6 bases each). Trimming stripped 6 bases from V and 9 bases from J, with 22 bases between. The germline gives CDR1 SGDLS, CDR2 YYNGEE. This CDR3 has 15 amino acids. The CDR3, as DNA: TGTGCCAGCACCCCCAGGGGCGGGATGGGCGGTGAGCAGTTCTTC. Translated, it gives CASTPRGGMGGEQFF.

This clone was counted once. The rearrangement joins TRBV5-4 to TRBJ2-7, with 14 bases fitting TRBD2. V gave up 4 bases and J gave up 5 bases; unmatched junction bases: 8. CDR1 is SGHNT and CDR2 is YYREEE in the germline V gene (reference sequence). This CDR3 is 16 amino acids long. The CDR3 sequence: CASSGGTSGSYDEQYF. The CDR3 coding sequence is TGTGCCAGCAGCGGGGGGACTAGCGGGAGCTACGACGAGCAGTACTTC. The full variable domain, in which reference TRBV5-4 and TRBJ2-7 provide the parts outside the CDR3, is ETGVTQSPTHLIKTRGQQVTLRCSSQSGHNTVSWYQQALGQGPQFIFQYYREEENGRGNFPPRFSGLQFPNYSSELNVNALELDDSALYLCASSGGTSGSYDEQYFGPGTRLTVT.

The gene calls are TRBV10-3 and TRBJ1-1; a weak D match, TRBD1 (6 bases). The CDR3 is made up of 16 amino acids. V was trimmed by 3 bases and J by 0 bases, leaving 14 bases between them. Germline CDR1 and CDR2: ENHRY and SYGVKD. CDR3 sequence reads: CAISDPQGRLNTEAFF. CDR3 sequence (DNA): TGTGCCATCAGTGACCCGCAGGGGCGGCTGAACACTGAAGCTTTCTTT.

This clone was detected only once. This chain connects TRBV19 to TRBJ2-2, with D unclear. The V and J ends lost 3 bases and 2 bases respectively, with 13 bases between them. The CDR3 extends over 16 amino acids. Looked up from germline, CDR1 is LNHDA and CDR2 is SQIVND (reference sequence). CDR3 nucleotide sequence: TGTGCCAGTAGTATCGTGTTGGGCCGAAACACCGGGGAGCTGTTTTTT. Protein product: CASSIVLGRNTGELFF.

The chain links TRBV19 to TRBJ2-7; TRBD2 matches at 7 bases. Trimming at V came to 3 bases and at J to 4 bases, leaving 18 bases not matched to a gene. The CDR3 extends over 18 amino acids. The germline V gene has CDR1 LNHDA and CDR2 SQIVND (reference sequence). CDR3 sequence reads: CASSIHGEPGLTTYEQYF. CDR3 nucleotides: TGTGCCAGTAGTATCCACGGGGAACCGGGACTAACCACTTACGAGCAGTACTTC. The variable domain in full, completed from reference TRBV19 and TRBJ2-7, reads DGGITQSPKYLFRKEGQNVTLSCEQNLNHDAMYWYRQDPGQGLRLIYYSQIVNDFQKGDIAEGYSVSREKKESFPLTVTSAQKNPTAFYLCASSIHGEPGLTTYEQYFGPGTRLTVT.

The gene calls are TRBV5-5 and TRBJ2-7; 7 positions match TRBD1. The CDR3 contains 13 residues. V lost 5 bases, J lost 6 bases, and 8 bases stayed unmatched. Germline V CDR1 and CDR2: SGHKS, YYEKEE (reference sequence). The CDR3: CASSMGTDSEQYF. CDR3 sequence (DNA): TGTGCCAGCAGTATGGGGACAGACTCCGAGCAGTACTTC.

The rearrangement uses TRBV9 and TRBJ2-2, with 10 bases fitting TRBD2. Germline CDR1 SGDLS, CDR2 YYNGEE. Trimming at V came to 0 bases and at J to 0 bases, leaving 5 bases not matched to a gene. This CDR3 spans 18 amino acids. The CDR3 spells CASSVGPSGGSNTGELFF. CDR3 bases: TGTGCCAGCAGCGTAGGTCCTAGCGGGGGTTCGAACACCGGGGAGCTGTTTTTT.

The rearrangement links TRBV5-8 to TRBJ2-7, with 7 bases identical to TRBD1. Trimming took 6 bases from V and 2 from J; bases not matched to a gene: 11. CDR3 length equals 15 residues. Germline V gene data show CDR1 as SGHTS and CDR2 as YDEGEE. The CDR3 coding sequence is TGTGCCAGCACGGAAGGACAGGACCCTACCTACGAGCAGTACTTC. Amino acid sequence: CASTEGQDPTYEQYF.

The table lists this clone with a few counts. The rearrangement uses TRBV7-9 and TRBJ1-5, with D tentatively TRBD1 (6 bases). V lost 6 bases and J lost 4, with 13 bases in between. Germline assignment: CDR1 SEHNR and CDR2 FQNEAQ (reference sequence). The length of the CDR3 is 14 residues. CDR3 region: CASSNQGPNQPQHF. The CDR3 nucleotides read TGTGCCAGCAGTAACCAGGGGCCTAATCAGCCCCAGCATTTT.

This clone was seen more than once but under ten times. The chain recombines TRBV5-1 with TRBJ2-1; D gene unclear. The germline V gene has CDR1 SGHRS and CDR2 YFSETQ. This CDR3 region has 15 residues. Trimming removed 6 bases from V and 0 bases from J, with 13 bases in between. CDR3 DNA: TGCGCCAGCAACATGGCAGAGAGCTCCTACAATGAGCAGTTCTTC. It codes for CASNMAESSYNEQFF. Together with reference TRBV5-1 and TRBJ2-1, the CDR3 gives the full variable domain: KAGVTQTPRYLIKTRGQQVTLSCSPISGHRSVSWYQQTPGQGLQFLFEYFSETQRNKGNFPGRFSGRQFSNSRSEMNVSTLELGDSALYLCASNMAESSYNEQFFGPGTRLTVL.